Listed below are T cell receptor beta chains from one sample, sequenced in a study of OX40 agonist ivuxolimab in advanced cancers. Sequenced by immunoSEQ multiplex PCR; TCRdb stores in-frame clones only, minus some. The sample has fewer than 90,000 clones, about 86% seen once. The specimen comprised CD4+ or CD8+ T cells sorted from blood, sampled in a trial of the OX40 agonist ivuxolimab. These receptors were obtained from an adult with an advanced solid tumor such as melanoma, head and neck, liver or kidney cancer. Each CDR3 is given with its conserved first and last residue. The D gene is left open where the match is weak. Size is omitted from some rows. Given values are once, few, many or a class for expanded clones.

j_gene,abundance,v_gene,d_gene,CDR3aa,CDR3nt
TRBJ2-3,.,TRBV7-2,.,CASSLIGASTDTQYF,TGTGCCAGCAGCCTCATAGGAGCTAGCACAGATACGCAGTATTTT
TRBJ1-2,.,TRBV6-5,.,CASSKDRDYTF,TGTGCCAGCTCAAAAGACCGCGACTACACCTTC
TRBJ2-2,.,TRBV5-1,.,CASSLAGGANTGELFF,TGCGCCAGCAGCTTGGCTGGGGGCGCGAACACCGGGGAGCTGTTTTTT
TRBJ2-1,.,TRBV7-9,TRBD1,CASSAAAGGPYNEQFF,TGTGCCAGCAGCGCAGCAGCAGGGGGCCCTTACAATGAGCAGTTCTTC
TRBJ2-3,.,TRBV6-7,TRBD2,CASSKGRGTQYF,TGTGCCAGCAGCAAGGGGAGGGGTACGCAGTATTTT
TRBJ1-5,once,TRBV19,.,CATNGVNQPQHF,TGTGCCACCAATGGGGTGAATCAGCCCCAGCATTTT
TRBJ2-5,few,TRBV11-1,TRBD1,CASSYAGTGGRETQYF,TGTGCCAGCAGCTACGCCGGGACAGGGGGCAGGGAGACCCAGTACTTC
TRBJ2-7,.,TRBV5-1,.,CASSLVEAYEQYF,TGCGCCAGCAGCTTAGTCGAAGCGTACGAGCAGTACTTC
TRBJ2-7,.,TRBV28,TRBD1,CASSSLVDDRVYEQYF,TGTGCCAGCAGTTCCTTGGTCGATGACAGGGTCTACGAGCAGTACTTC
TRBJ1-4,.,TRBV28,TRBD1,CASSLVAGGPKLFF,TGTGCCAGCAGTTTAGTCGCAGGGGGCCCTAAACTGTTTTTT
TRBJ2-3,.,TRBV5-6,.,CASSLGSTDTQYF,TGTGCCAGCAGCTTAGGAAGCACAGATACGCAGTATTTT
TRBJ2-1,.,TRBV28,.,CASSLVEVLNEQFF,TGTGCCAGCAGTTTGGTAGAGGTTTTGAATGAGCAGTTCTTC
TRBJ2-7,.,TRBV2,.,CASSDKGVPYEQYF,TGTGCCAGCAGTGATAAGGGGGTCCCCTACGAGCAGTACTTC
TRBJ2-3,.,TRBV29-1,.,CSVVQGFGDTQYF,TGCAGCGTTGTACAGGGTTTCGGTGATACGCAGTATTTT
TRBJ1-5,.,TRBV19,.,CASRSQSGESNQPQHF,TGTGCCAGTAGATCCCAATCAGGGGAGAGCAATCAGCCCCAGCATTTT
TRBJ2-7,.,TRBV28,.,CAGGDSAYEQYF,TGTGCTGGTGGGGACTCGGCCTACGAGCAGTACTTC
TRBJ2-5,.,TRBV28,TRBD2,CAVRSSGRGRETQYF,TGTGCCGTACGATCTAGCGGGAGGGGACGAGAGACCCAGTACTTC
TRBJ2-1,.,TRBV2,TRBD2,CASRGLAGGGEQFF,TGTGCCAGCAGGGGACTAGCGGGAGGGGGTGAGCAGTTCTTC
TRBJ2-3,.,TRBV5-1,.,CASSLQLGDTDTQYF,TGCGCCAGCAGCTTGCAACTAGGGGACACAGATACGCAGTATTTT
TRBJ1-1,.,TRBV30,.,CAWSPGSMNTEAFF,TGTGCCTGGAGCCCAGGCTCCATGAACACTGAAGCTTTCTTT
TRBJ2-3,.,TRBV7-9,TRBD1,CASSLRQGAVTDTQYF,TGTGCCAGCAGCCTCAGACAGGGGGCGGTGACAGATACGCAGTATTTT
TRBJ1-4,.,TRBV20-1,.,CSARANEKLFF,TGCAGTGCTAGGGCTAATGAAAAACTGTTTTTT
TRBJ2-4,.,TRBV21-1,.,CASSSDRAFAKNIQYF,TGTGCCAGCAGCAGTGACAGGGCTTTTGCCAAAAACATTCAGTACTTC
TRBJ1-2,once,TRBV7-2,.,CASSKEGLFYGYTF,TGTGCCAGCAGCAAAGAGGGATTGTTCTATGGCTACACCTTC
TRBJ2-1,.,TRBV27,.,CASRGGQSAGYEQFF,TGTGCCAGCAGGGGGGGACAGTCGGCGGGGTACGAGCAGTTCTTC
TRBJ1-5,.,TRBV6-6,TRBD1,CASTSGGGNQPQHF,TGTGCCAGCACTTCAGGGGGCGGCAATCAGCCCCAGCATTTT
TRBJ2-7,.,TRBV7-5,.,CARSLQAGGRYEQYF,TGTGCCAGAAGCTTACAAGCGGGAGGTAGATACGAGCAGTACTTC
TRBJ2-1,.,TRBV28,.,CASSQLFSSSYNEQFF,TGTGCCAGCAGTCAGCTGTTCTCAAGCTCCTACAATGAGCAGTTCTTC
TRBJ2-5,.,TRBV23-1,.,CASSQSPGLAQETQYF,TGCGCCAGCAGTCAATCCCCAGGCCTTGCCCAAGAGACCCAGTACTTC
TRBJ1-5,.,TRBV5-1,TRBD1,CASSFAGQGGQPQHF,TGCGCCAGCAGCTTCGCTGGACAGGGGGGTCAGCCCCAGCATTTT
TRBJ1-5,few,TRBV6-4,.,CASTVGGNQPQHF,TGTGCCAGCACCGTGGGGGGCAATCAGCCCCAGCATTTT
TRBJ1-2,once,TRBV30,TRBD1,CAWSQGQGHYGYTF,TGTGCCTGGAGCCAGGGACAGGGACACTATGGCTACACCTTC
TRBJ1-5,.,TRBV28,.,CASSFREGMGNQPQHF,TGTGCCAGCAGTTTCAGGGAGGGGATGGGCAATCAGCCCCAGCATTTT
TRBJ1-1,once,TRBV5-1,.,CASSLGRTGNTEAFF,TGCGCCAGCAGCTTGGGCAGGACGGGGAACACTGAAGCTTTCTTT
TRBJ2-2,.,TRBV18,.,CASSPGLNTGELFF,TGTGCCAGCTCACCAGGGTTGAACACCGGGGAGCTGTTTTTT
TRBJ2-7,once,TRBV11-2,.,CASSPASVAYEQYF,TGTGCCAGCAGCCCTGCTAGCGTTGCCTACGAGCAGTACTTC
TRBJ2-1,.,TRBV19,TRBD2,CASSVAGEQFF,TGTGCCAGTAGTGTAGCGGGGGAGCAGTTCTTC
TRBJ1-3,.,TRBV7-3,.,CASSLAGGNTIYF,TGTGCCAGCAGCTTAGCCGGGGGAAACACCATATATTTT
TRBJ2-7,few,TRBV5-1,.,CASRSTNSPYEQYF,TGCGCCAGCAGGTCGACTAACTCGCCCTACGAGCAGTACTTC
TRBJ1-4,.,TRBV18,.,CASSPPTEGEKLFF,TGTGCCAGCTCACCACCTACAGAAGGGGAAAAACTGTTTTTT
TRBJ1-1,.,TRBV29-1,.,CSGFSGVTEAFF,TGCAGCGGTTTTTCGGGGGTCACTGAAGCTTTCTTT
TRBJ2-2,.,TRBV5-1,.,CASSAGPLHAGELFF,TGCGCCAGCAGCGCCGGGCCCCTACACGCCGGGGAGCTGTTTTTT
TRBJ1-4,few,TRBV25-1,.,CASSAMGTEKLFF,TGTGCCAGCAGTGCGATGGGGACTGAAAAACTGTTTTTT
TRBJ1-1,.,TRBV7-3,.,CASSYRGTSAQGLNTEAFF,TGTGCCAGCAGCTATCGCGGGACATCTGCCCAGGGGTTGAACACTGAAGCTTTCTTT
TRBJ2-7,.,TRBV21-1,.,CASSLSKGCPYEQYF,TGTGCCAGCAGCCTAAGTAAGGGGTGCCCCTACGAGCAGTACTTC